Shown below are 20 T cell receptor beta chains from a single sample sequenced in a study of T cell repertoires in cytomegalovirus infection. One entry per CDR3 protein, called by TCRdb with MiXCR from the reads. The sample has about 180,000 distinct CDR3 sequences, roughly 22% seen once. The antigens for these receptors are not known. This specimen was CD8+ T cells from cultured PBMCs, taken from culture after CMV antigen stimulation. These receptors were taken from a human donor in good health (CMV status not recorded). Some clones in this sample may be carry-over from other donors' samples.

This clonotype appeared a few times. The chain has TRBV7-2 and TRBJ1-2; D possibly corresponds to TRBD1 (6 bases). Germline-derived CDR1 and CDR2 are SGHTA and FQGNSA. There are 16 residues in the CDR3. Between the trimmed V and J ends, which lost 5 bases and 4 bases, there was a span of 20 bases. For the CDR3, the DNA is TGTGCCAGCAGCCCCCGGGGGGGGGGGCTAGGCTATGGCTACACCTTC. Protein sequence: CASSPRGGGLGYGYTF.

The chain uses TRBV19 and TRBJ2-7, with a weak D call TRBD2 (6 bases). The CDR3 runs 11 residues. Germline V gives CDR1 LNHDA, CDR2 SQIVND (reference sequence). V was trimmed by 9 bases and J by 3 bases, leaving 9 bases between them. CDR3 sequence (DNA): TGTGCCAGCTCGGAGGGCTACGAGCAGTACTTC. This sequence encodes CASSEGYEQYF.

This CDR3 reads CSATLQGATFYNEQFF. The CDR3 nucleotides are TGCAGCGCAACCCTACAGGGGGCGACTTTCTACAATGAGCAGTTCTTC. The chain has TRBV29-1 and TRBJ2-1, with 9 bases that match TRBD1. Germline CDR1 SQVTM, CDR2 ANQGSEA. This CDR3 has 16 residues. Trimming removed 7 bases from V and 3 bases from J; junction bases left unmatched: 13.

This clonotype occurred a few times. J is TRBJ1-3 and V is TRBV4-1; 7 bases map to TRBD1. Germline V CDR1 and CDR2: MGHRA, YSYEKL. Trimming at V came to 3 bases and at J to 0 bases, leaving 8 bases not matched to a gene. The CDR3 is 17 residues long. CDR3 amino acids: CASSHPATGNSGNTIYF. The CDR3 bases are TGCGCCAGCAGCCACCCCGCGACAGGGAACTCTGGAAACACCATATATTTT.

This chain uses TRBV12-3 or TRBV12-4 with TRBJ1-4; possible D gene TRBD1, 6 bases. The length of the CDR3 is 15 residues. Trimming removed 4 bases from V and 7 bases from J, with 16 bases in between. CDR3 DNA sequence: TGTGCCAGCAGTTCGCGGACAGCGGGGCGTGAAAAACTGTTTTTT. It translates to CASSSRTAGREKLFF.

This clonotype was found a few times. This chain links TRBV12-3 or TRBV12-4 with TRBJ2-7; D is possibly TRBD1 or TRBD2 (5 bases each). The CDR3 has 18 amino acids. Deletions cut 5 bases from V and 1 base from J, with 24 bases between. CDR3 nucleotides: TGTGCCAGCAGTAGGTCCGGACACGGTGGGAGAGGGTCCTACGAGCAGTACTTC. Amino acids: CASSRSGHGGRGSYEQYF.

V and J are TRBV27 and TRBJ2-7; 7 bases fit TRBD2. Germline CDR1 reads MNHEY; CDR2 reads SMNVEV (reference sequence). The junction had 13 bases not matched to a gene; V was cut back by 8 bases and J by 0 bases. This CDR3 is 16 amino acids long. CDR3 sequence: CASHTTWGGTSYEQYF. The CDR3 coding sequence is TGTGCCAGCCACACAACCTGGGGGGGGACCTCCTACGAGCAGTACTTC.

V and J are TRBV4-1 and TRBJ1-5, with a weak D call TRBD1 (6 bases). There are 14 residues in the CDR3. Trimming removed 4 bases at V and 6 bases at J, with 13 bases between. Per germline, CDR1 MGHRA and CDR2 YSYEKL. The CDR3 nucleotides are TGCGCCAGCAGCCCAAGCCAGGGGCGTCAGCCCCAGCATTTT. This gives the protein CASSPSQGRQPQHF.

This chain joins TRBV6-2 or TRBV6-3 and TRBJ1-1; D remains ambiguous. There are 15 residues in the CDR3. Germline V lookup: CDR1 MNHEY, CDR2 SVGEGT. Trimming cost V 6 bases and J 3 bases, with 17 bases left between them. The CDR3 DNA is TGTGCCAGCAGACAAGTCAGGAGGTTGTACACTGAAGCTTTCTTT. This encodes CASRQVRRLYTEAFF.

This clonotype has just a few counts. The gene calls are TRBV6-1 and TRBJ2-1, with 8 bases aligning to TRBD2. J gave up 7 bases and V 0 bases, and 17 bases lay outside the gene matches. The CDR3 consists of 19 residues. In germline, CDR1 is MNHNS, CDR2 SASEGT. The CDR3 DNA sequence: TGTGCCAGCAGTGAAGCGCGGGGGGCGATGGTAGCGGGGAGGAATGAGCAGTTCTTC. Protein product: CASSEARGAMVAGRNEQFF.

This clonotype has just a few counts. The chain combines TRBV2 with TRBJ2-4, with a possible D match to TRBD2 (6 bases). This CDR3 has 14 amino acids. The V end was cut by 11 bases, the J end by 6 bases, with 20 bases between. The V gene's germline CDR1 is SNHLY and CDR2 FYNNEI. The CDR3 region has the DNA TGTGCCTCCTCAACGGGGGTGGGGTTAAACATTCAGTACTTC. Its translation is CASSTGVGLNIQYF.

This chain connects TRBV7-2 to TRBJ1-4; 9 positions agree with TRBD1. Germline trimming cut 3 bases from V and 0 bases from J; bases unmatched to any gene: 5. CDR3 size: 17 residues. Germline CDR1 reads SGHTA; CDR2 reads FQGNSA. CDR3 bases: TGTGCCAGCAGCTTCCATGGGACAGGGACAACTAATGAAAAACTGTTTTTT. It specifies CASSFHGTGTTNEKLFF.

This chain uses TRBV7-2 with TRBJ2-1; 14 positions agree with TRBD2. V gave up 4 bases and J gave up 4 bases; unmatched junction bases: 9. Germline V gives CDR1 SGHTA, CDR2 FQGNSA. This CDR3 is built from 18 residues. The CDR3 region has the DNA TGTGCCAGCAGCTCAACCGGGACTAGCGGGGGCCGTTACAATGAGCAGTTCTTC. It encodes CASSSTGTSGGRYNEQFF.

The rearrangement uses TRBV7-2 and TRBJ2-1; no firm D call. The CDR3 runs 12 residues. With 1 base removed from V and 7 bases from J, the gap between germline ends came to 5 bases. The germline V gene encodes CDR1 SGHTA and CDR2 FQGNSA. The CDR3 sequence: CASSLVINEQFF. In nucleotides, the CDR3 is TGTGCCAGCAGCTTAGTTATTAATGAGCAGTTCTTC. Supplemented by reference TRBV7-2 and TRBJ2-1, the full variable domain reads GAGVSQSPSNKVTEKGKDVELRCDPISGHTALYWYRQSLGQGLEFLIYFQGNSAPDKSGLPSDRFSAERTGGSVSTLTIQRTQQEDSAVYLCASSLVINEQFFGPGTRLTVL.

The V call is TRBV4-3, the J call TRBJ1-1; D might be TRBD1 (5 bases). This CDR3 comprises 15 residues. The germline V gene has CDR1 LGHNA and CDR2 YSLEER. The V end lost 1 base, the J end lost 0 bases, and 9 bases lay between the germline ends. The CDR3 DNA sequence: TGCGCCAGCAGCCAAGGAGGGGCGATGAACACTGAAGCTTTCTTT. It specifies CASSQGGAMNTEAFF.

The chain links TRBV7-2 to TRBJ2-2; 9 bases map to TRBD1. V was clipped by 4 bases and J by 4 bases; unmatched bases: 7. The CDR3 runs to 16 residues. Germline V gene sequence: CDR1 SGHTA, CDR2 FQGNSA. The CDR3 nucleotides are TGTGCCAGCAGCTCAACGGACAGGGGAATCACCGGGGAGCTGTTTTTT. As protein: CASSSTDRGITGELFF.

The chain combines TRBV7-6 with TRBJ2-1, with 8 positions matching TRBD1. V was pared by 2 bases and J by 0 bases, with 12 bases of the junction left unmatched. The length of the CDR3 is 19 residues. Germline values: CDR1 SGHVS, CDR2 FNYEAQ. The CDR3 DNA reads TGTGCCAGCAGCTTAAATTATTTCCGGGACAGGAGCTCCTACAATGAGCAGTTCTTC. As protein: CASSLNYFRDRSSYNEQFF.

This chain uses TRBV7-9 with TRBJ2-1, with 8 nucleotides matching TRBD2. V was pared by 4 bases and J by 3 bases, with 14 bases of the junction left unmatched. Germline CDR1 reads SEHNR; CDR2 reads FQNEAQ (reference sequence). CDR3 length: 18 residues. CDR3 nucleotides: TGTGCCAGCAGCTCCCGTGGCGGCGGGGGGCTAGTCTACAATGAGCAGTTCTTC. It codes for CASSSRGGGGLVYNEQFF.

This clonotype was picked up one time. The chain couples TRBV7-9 to TRBJ2-3; TRBD1 matches at 9 bases. The V gene end was trimmed by 5 bases and the J gene end by 3 bases; junction bases not matched to a gene: 9. The CDR3 is 16 residues long. Germline V gene sequence: CDR1 SEHNR, CDR2 FQNEAQ (reference sequence). The CDR3 region has the DNA TGTGCCAGCAGCCCTAGGGACAGGGACGTTACAGATACGCAGTATTTT. It codes for CASSPRDRDVTDTQYF. Combining the CDR3 with reference TRBV7-9 and TRBJ2-3 gives the whole variable domain DTGVSQNPRHKITKRGQNVTFRCDPISEHNRLYWYRQTLGQGPEFLTYFQNEAQLEKSRLLSDRFSAERPKGSFSTLEIQRTEQGDSAMYLCASSPRDRDVTDTQYFGPGTRLTVL.

The chain links TRBV12-3 or TRBV12-4 to TRBJ1-2, with 8 bases identical to TRBD1. Trimming cost V 6 bases and J 0 bases; bases outside gene matches: 6. The CDR3 length is 15 residues. CDR3 sequence (DNA): TGTGCCAGCAGCGAAGAGGACAGGGCTAACTATGGCTACACCTTC. Translating gives CASSEEDRANYGYTF.